The T cell receptor (beta chain) under discussion was sequenced for a study of cytomegalovirus exposure and HLA in healthy donors. Overall study: The same platform was used for the 130 or so validation repertoires as for the roughly 670 first-cohort repertoires, as reported in a later analysis. General study results and limits: There were about 160 TCR beta chains listed as cytomegalovirus-associated. Most TCR sequences proved rare, with some public TCRs found in many donors.

Method: immunoSEQ multiplex PCR; TCRdb's copy keeps in-frame clones and lacks some. The table lists 250,000 to 300,000 clones, nearly 90% of them singletons. The germline V gene has CDR1 SGHDN and CDR2 FVKESK. The CDR3 covers 13 residues. The junction had 2 bases not matched to a gene; V was cut back by 4 bases and J by 4 bases. Points on this clone: The antigen is undetermined.

The rearrangement joins TRBV14 to TRBJ1-2, with 8 bases lining up with TRBD1. Sequencing used PBMCs. The clonotype originates from a woman aged 18-29 years in good health and CMV-seronegative. CDR3 residues: CASSLGTGYGYTF. In DNA, the CDR3 is TGTGCCAGCAGCCTAGGGACAGGCTATGGCTACACCTTC.